These 24 T cell receptor beta chains came from one sample sequenced in a study of early T cells in non-severe SARS-CoV-2 infection. TCRdb re-derived calls from the 5' RACE reads in MiXCR, one entry per CDR3 protein. The sample contains 40,000 to 50,000 distinct CDR3 sequences, around 13% of which appear only once. Sequencing input: whole blood. The receptor source for this set is an adult who was a healthcare worker with PCR-confirmed SARS-CoV-2 infection or an uninfected control (not recorded which).

In this sample, this clonotype turned up many times. This rearrangement joins TRBV7-9 to TRBJ2-1; 8 bases fit TRBD2. The ends lost 6 bases at V and 9 bases at J; junction bases unmatched: 10. This CDR3 region has 14 residues. CDR1 is SEHNR and CDR2 is FQNEAQ in the germline V gene (reference sequence). CDR3 nucleotide sequence: TGTGCCAGCAGGGGGAGCGGGGGCCTCTCTGAGCAGTTCTTC. As protein: CASRGSGGLSEQFF. Full variable domain (missing parts from reference TRBV7-9 and TRBJ2-1): DTGVSQNPRHKITKRGQNVTFRCDPISEHNRLYWYRQTLGQGPEFLTYFQNEAQLEKSRLLSDRFSAERPKGSFSTLEIQRTEQGDSAMYLCASRGSGGLSEQFFGPGTRLTVL.

This clonotype was detected many times. V is TRBV29-1 and J is TRBJ2-1; 11 bases match TRBD2. J gave up 4 bases and V 6 bases, and 8 bases lay outside the gene matches. The V gene's germline CDR1 is SQVTM and CDR2 ANQGSEA. This CDR3 has 15 amino acids. The CDR3 is CSVPMGLADYNEQFF. CDR3 nucleotide sequence: TGCAGCGTGCCGATGGGACTAGCGGATTACAATGAGCAGTTCTTC.

This clonotype was counted ten times or more. CDR3 in amino acids: CASTPVSGANTEAFF. The CDR3, as DNA: TGTGCCAGCACCCCTGTAAGTGGGGCGAACACTGAAGCTTTCTTT. The gene calls are TRBV7-9 and TRBJ1-1, with a possible D match to TRBD1 (5 bases). V was cut by 7 bases and J by 1 base, with 16 bases left in between. Germline lookup yields CDR1 SEHNR and CDR2 FQNEAQ (reference sequence). The CDR3 covers 15 residues.

This clonotype showed up many times. The chain combines TRBV29-1 with TRBJ2-1; D is unresolved. The CDR3 length is 12 residues. V was clipped by 3 bases and J by 6 bases, with 9 bases between them. CDR1 is SQVTM and CDR2 is ANQGSEA in the germline V gene. This CDR3 is CSVEALSNEQFF. CDR3 nucleotide sequence: TGCAGCGTTGAGGCCCTAAGCAATGAGCAGTTCTTC.

V and J are TRBV27 and TRBJ1-1; D may be TRBD1 (5 bases). The CDR3 has 13 amino acids. V lost 8 bases, J lost 3 bases, and 13 bases lay in between. The germline CDR1 and CDR2 sequences are MNHEY and SMNVEV (reference sequence). CDR3 coding DNA: TGTGCCAGCCCCCCCCGGGGGGACACTGAAGCTTTCTTT. This encodes CASPPRGDTEAFF.

The chain joins TRBV6-1 to TRBJ1-1, with TRBD1 identical over 8 bases. The CDR3 runs to 13 residues. Looked up from germline, CDR1 is MNHNS and CDR2 is SASEGT. The ends lost 9 bases at V and 2 bases at J; junction bases unmatched: 5. This CDR3 reads CASAQGANTEAFF. In DNA, the CDR3 is TGTGCCAGTGCCCAGGGGGCCAACACTGAAGCTTTCTTT.

The chain joins TRBV5-6 to TRBJ2-7; D gene ambiguous. CDR1 and CDR2 (germline): SGHDT, YYEEEE. The CDR3 has 12 amino acids. Trimming stripped 6 bases from V and 2 bases from J, with 9 bases between. CDR3 in amino acids: CASTGTTYEQYF. In nucleotides, the CDR3 is TGTGCCAGCACCGGAACCACCTACGAGCAGTACTTC.

The chain employs TRBV7-9 and TRBJ2-7, with D possibly being TRBD1 (5 bases). Trimming took 3 bases from V and 6 from J, leaving 15 bases between them. Per germline, CDR1 SEHNR and CDR2 FQNEAQ (reference sequence). The CDR3 totals 14 residues. The CDR3 DNA reads TGTGCCAGCAGCTTCATGGGAAAGGGGATCGAGCAGTACTTC. This gives the protein CASSFMGKGIEQYF.

J is TRBJ2-7 and V is TRBV5-1; 7 bases match TRBD2. V lost 3 bases to trimming and J lost 3 bases; unmatched junction nucleotides: 6. From germline, CDR1 is SGHRS and CDR2 YFSETQ. The CDR3 contains 14 residues. The CDR3 protein is CASSSASGRYEQYF. The CDR3 DNA sequence: TGCGCCAGCAGCTCCGCTAGCGGCCGCTACGAGCAGTACTTC.

This clonotype was observed at least ten times. The rearrangement uses TRBV2 and TRBJ1-5, with D possibly being TRBD1 (6 bases). V lost 6 bases to trimming and J lost 4 bases, with 13 bases between them. CDR1 and CDR2 (germline): SNHLY, FYNNEI. The CDR3 loop spans 14 amino acids. CDR3 loop: CASSLQGPNQPQHF. CDR3 sequence (DNA): TGTGCCAGCAGCTTACAGGGCCCAAATCAGCCCCAGCATTTT. Supplemented by reference TRBV2 and TRBJ1-5, the full variable domain reads EPEVTQTPSHQVTQMGQEVILRCVPISNHLYFYWYRQILGQKVEFLVSFYNNEISEKSEIFDDQFSVERPDGSNFTLKIRSTKLEDSAMYFCASSLQGPNQPQHFGDGTRLSIL.

This clonotype was found many times. This chain links TRBV20-1 with TRBJ1-2, with D perhaps TRBD1 (5 bases). Trimming removed 4 bases at V and 8 bases at J, with 14 bases between. CDR1 is DFQATT and CDR2 is SNEGSKA in the germline V gene (reference sequence). This CDR3 region has 12 residues. DNA for the CDR3: TGCAGTGCTACTCAGGGAAAAGGCGGCTACACCTTC. Its protein product is CSATQGKGGYTF.

This clonotype was counted between two and nine times. This chain links TRBV15 with TRBJ2-7; 10 bases align to TRBD1. Germline values: CDR1 LNHNV, CDR2 YYDKDF (reference sequence). Trimming removed 4 bases from V and 7 bases from J; junction bases left unmatched: 13. The CDR3 is made up of 16 amino acids. The DNA for the CDR3 is TGTGCCACCAGCAAAGGATCGGGGACAGGGGCGGGAGAGCAGTACTTC. This encodes CATSKGSGTGAGEQYF.

This clonotype was seen repeatedly, ten times or more. This chain joins TRBV6-1 and TRBJ1-2; D unresolved. CDR1 and CDR2 from the germline V gene are MNHNS and SASEGT. V was trimmed by 2 bases and J by 8 bases, leaving 21 bases between them. This CDR3 comprises 16 residues. CDR3 in DNA: TGTGCCAGCAGTGAAATCCCCGGCCAACTAAGGCCGGGCTACACCTTC. Encoded protein: CASSEIPGQLRPGYTF.

This clonotype was found many times. The rearrangement links TRBV5-1 to TRBJ2-6, with D unclear. CDR3 length: 16 residues. Trimming left V 0 bases short and J 4 bases short, with 11 bases between. Germline V lookup: CDR1 SGHRS, CDR2 YFSETQ. The CDR3 is CASSLDGVNGANVLTF. Here the CDR3 DNA reads TGCGCCAGCAGCTTGGATGGGGTAAACGGGGCCAACGTCCTGACTTTC.

This rearrangement joins TRBV28 to TRBJ1-4; D remains ambiguous. The germline V and J ends were trimmed by 4 bases and 7 bases, with 4 bases remaining between them. CDR1 is MDHEN, CDR2 SYDVKM, per germline. The CDR3 contains 11 residues. The CDR3 DNA sequence: TGTGCCAGCAGTTGGGGTGAAAAACTGTTTTTT. It specifies CASSWGEKLFF.

This clonotype has ten or more counts. J is TRBJ1-2 and V is TRBV29-1; no clear D. CDR3 length equals 15 residues. V was pared by 3 bases and J by 3 bases, with 17 bases between. In germline, CDR1 is SQVTM, CDR2 ANQGSEA. The CDR3 nucleotides are TGCAGCGTTGAGAAGAGGCACAGCCTATACTATGGCTACACCTTC. Translated, it gives CSVEKRHSLYYGYTF.

This clonotype was seen repeatedly, ten times or more. The V call is TRBV5-4, the J call TRBJ2-5; TRBD2 might be the D (5 bases). Germline-derived CDR1 and CDR2 are SGHNT and YYREEE (reference sequence). V was shortened by 4 bases and J by 5 bases, with 18 bases between the two germline ends. The CDR3 is 15 amino acids. The CDR3 nucleotides read TGTGCCAGCAGCGTCGGTCTAGCCCCTTCGGAGACCCAGTACTTC. Amino acid sequence: CASSVGLAPSETQYF.

The chain carries TRBV7-9 and TRBJ1-5, with D possibly being TRBD1 (6 bases). The V end lost 3 bases, the J end lost 5 bases, and 11 bases lay between the germline ends. Germline CDR1 is SEHNR and CDR2 is FQNEAQ (reference sequence). The CDR3 consists of 14 residues. CDR3 in DNA: TGTGCCAGCAGCTTCAACGGGGGCGATCAGCCCCAGCATTTT. Its translation is CASSFNGGDQPQHF.

This clonotype turned up a few times. The chain uses TRBV20-1 and TRBJ2-1; D possibly matches TRBD1 or TRBD2 (6 bases each). The CDR3 consists of 15 residues. The germline V and J ends were trimmed by 5 bases and 1 base, with 15 bases remaining between them. CDR1 DFQATT and CDR2 SNEGSKA come from the germline V gene (reference sequence). In nucleotides, the CDR3 is TGCAGTGCTCCTAGACTAGGGGGTTCCTACAATGAGCAGTTCTTC. Protein product: CSAPRLGGSYNEQFF.

This clonotype was counted ten times or more. This chain joins TRBV18 and TRBJ2-5; either TRBD1 or TRBD2 may supply D (6 bases each). V lost 1 base to trimming and J lost 3 bases, with 15 bases between them. The CDR3 spans 16 residues. Germline V gene data show CDR1 as KGHSH and CDR2 as LQKENI. The CDR3 loop reads CASSPLAMGGKETQYF. The CDR3 nucleotides read TGTGCCAGCTCACCACTGGCGATGGGGGGCAAAGAGACCCAGTACTTC.

This clonotype was observed a few times. The chain combines TRBV14 with TRBJ2-1; 10 positions match TRBD2. Germline trimming cut 4 bases from V and 7 bases from J; bases unmatched to any gene: 10. Germline assignment: CDR1 SGHDN and CDR2 FVKESK. The CDR3 spans 16 residues. CDR3 amino acids: CASSRWLAGVENEQFF. Written as DNA, the CDR3 is TGTGCCAGCAGCCGGTGGCTAGCGGGAGTAGAGAATGAGCAGTTCTTC.

This clonotype was counted ten times or more. The rearrangement joins TRBV7-9 to TRBJ1-5; D may be TRBD1 (6 bases). V lost 5 bases to trimming and J lost 3 bases, with 11 bases between them. The CDR3 contains 14 residues. CDR1 SEHNR and CDR2 FQNEAQ come from the germline V gene (reference sequence). CDR3 DNA: TGTGCCAGCAGCAGGGGGGACGTCAATCAGCCCCAGCATTTT. Its translation: CASSRGDVNQPQHF.

This clonotype appeared many times. The genes are TRBV10-1 and TRBJ2-2; maybe TRBD1 (7 bases). The germline gives CDR1 WNHNN, CDR2 SYGVQD (reference sequence). This CDR3 comprises 15 residues. Trimming pared 4 bases from V and 5 bases from J, leaving 14 bases between. In nucleotides, the CDR3 is TGCGCCAGCAGTGTAATGGCAGGGGGGACCGGGGAGCTGTTTTTT. Protein sequence: CASSVMAGGTGELFF.

V and J are TRBV5-1 and TRBJ1-6, with TRBD1 matching over 7 bases. V shed 0 bases, J shed 9 bases, and the junction held 3 bases outside the gene matches. The CDR3 is 14 amino acids. Germline CDR1 SGHRS, CDR2 YFSETQ. The CDR3 loop reads CASSLEGAVSPLHF. The CDR3 DNA sequence: TGCGCCAGCAGCTTGGAGGGGGCCGTTTCACCCCTCCACTTT.